A selection of T cell receptor beta chains follows, all from one sample in a study of radiation and T cells in renal cell carcinoma. Libraries were prepared by immunoSEQ multiplex PCR; TCRdb keeps only in-frame clonotypes and omits some of them. The sample has about 83,000 clones; roughly 83% are singletons. Sequenced material: blood, taken from a patient whose treatment included radiotherapy and nephrectomy. The source is a woman aged 60-75 years with renal cell carcinoma. Both conserved end residues are trimmed from each CDR3.

j_call: TRBJ2-1
v_call: TRBV7-9
cdr3_aa: ASSLQSGYNEQF

j_call: TRBJ1-5
v_call: TRBV19
cdr3_aa: ASSIETGNQPQH

j_call: TRBJ1-2
v_call: TRBV19
cdr3_aa: ASSATVGNDYGYT

j_call: TRBJ1-2
v_call: TRBV4-2
cdr3_aa: ASSQDRDGNYGYT

j_call: TRBJ2-2
v_call: TRBV5-1
cdr3_aa: ASSVTGADTGELF

j_call: TRBJ2-1
v_call: TRBV15
cdr3_aa: ATSRDVGRGIDEQF

j_call: TRBJ1-2
v_call: TRBV12-1
cdr3_aa: ASIPLVRNYGYT

j_call: TRBJ2-3
v_call: TRBV6-4
cdr3_aa: ASNPTGSTDTQY

j_call: TRBJ2-2
v_call: TRBV10-3
cdr3_aa: AISPRAGTTGELF

j_call: TRBJ1-2
v_call: TRBV7-9
cdr3_aa: ASSLGRIYGYT

j_call: TRBJ1-2
v_call: TRBV19
cdr3_aa: ASRDRSPPYGYT

j_call: TRBJ1-1
v_call: TRBV7-9
cdr3_aa: ASSLTRTEAF

j_call: TRBJ2-1
v_call: TRBV25-1
cdr3_aa: ASSFSGGRYNEQF

j_call: TRBJ1-1
v_call: TRBV13
cdr3_aa: ASSPGGGDRKAEAF

j_call: TRBJ1-2
v_call: TRBV5-4
cdr3_aa: ASSFQDRYGYT

j_call: TRBJ2-5
v_call: TRBV5-4
cdr3_aa: ASSLRRAQETQY

j_call: TRBJ1-2
v_call: TRBV25-1
cdr3_aa: ASSESLSVYGYT

j_call: TRBJ2-6
v_call: TRBV7-3
cdr3_aa: ASSYGLTGANVLT

j_call: TRBJ2-5
v_call: TRBV6-5
cdr3_aa: ASRSPGIQETQY

j_call: TRBJ1-2
v_call: TRBV28
cdr3_aa: ASSLTRTNYGYT

j_call: .
v_call: TRBV6-5
cdr3_aa: ASSRGTAVREQY

j_call: TRBJ2-1
v_call: TRBV7-9
cdr3_aa: ASSLGPPGSYNEQF

j_call: TRBJ1-1
v_call: TRBV2
cdr3_aa: ASSDGRNTEAF

j_call: TRBJ2-3
v_call: TRBV7-2
cdr3_aa: ASSGRQGSTDTQY

j_call: TRBJ2-1
v_call: TRBV11-2
cdr3_aa: ASSRTSGYNEQF

j_call: TRBJ1-1
v_call: TRBV7-2
cdr3_aa: ASSPHGVNTEAF

j_call: TRBJ1-1
v_call: TRBV18
cdr3_aa: ASSPPTGHNTEAF

j_call: TRBJ2-2
v_call: TRBV7-3
cdr3_aa: ASTRDGGSGELF

j_call: TRBJ1-6
v_call: TRBV11-2
cdr3_aa: ASSSGDRASPLH

j_call: TRBJ1-1
v_call: TRBV7-3
cdr3_aa: ASSPTENTEAF

j_call: TRBJ1-2
v_call: TRBV6-1
cdr3_aa: ASRPTGGAGYGYT

j_call: TRBJ1-2
v_call: TRBV28
cdr3_aa: ASSSPTGGGYT

j_call: TRBJ1-1
v_call: TRBV29-1
cdr3_aa: SVQGHTEAF

j_call: TRBJ2-2
v_call: TRBV5-4
cdr3_aa: ASSVDSYTGELF

j_call: TRBJ1-3
v_call: TRBV30
cdr3_aa: AWRLTGGMGNTIY

j_call: TRBJ2-2
v_call: TRBV9
cdr3_aa: ASSSRNTGELF